Listed below are T cell receptor beta chains from one sample, sequenced in a study of molecular identifiers for immune sequencing clone quantification. Using its own MiXCR run on the PCR reads, TCRdb lists one record per CDR3 protein. Among around 480,000 distinct CDR3 sequences listed, about 22% were seen once. Material for sequencing was naive CD8+ T cells from blood, with Jurkat cell RNA spiked in. The receptors originated from a human donor in good health. Some libraries in this study had Jurkat cell RNA spiked in. Each CDR3 is given with its conserved first and last residue. The D gene is left open where the match is weak. Clone size appears in some rows only: once, few, many, or a class for an expanded clone.

v_gene	d_gene	j_gene	abundance	CDR3aa
TRBV15	NA	TRBJ2-2	NA	CATSTEAGWGLGPGELFF
TRBV7-9	NA	TRBJ2-5	few	CASSPPSQYLEETQYF
TRBV19	NA	TRBJ2-2	NA	CASSIGSGAGELFF
TRBV5-5	NA	TRBJ2-1	many	CASSHNVEQGYYNEQFF
TRBV7-9	TRBD1	TRBJ1-1	many	CASSLGTGTNTEAFF
TRBV20-1	TRBD2	TRBJ2-7	few	CSAHGGGERSAYEQYF
TRBV9	NA	TRBJ1-1	many	CASSVGARQFF
TRBV28	NA	TRBJ2-7	many	CASSAPGPVPSYEQYF
TRBV13	NA	TRBJ2-2	many	CASSLHRELFF
TRBV28	NA	TRBJ2-3	few	CASSLVARDTQYF
TRBV7-6	TRBD2	TRBJ2-5	few	CASAGLAETQYF
TRBV28	NA	TRBJ2-2	many	CASSTPGELFF
TRBV20-1	NA	TRBJ2-3	many	CSARDIPPTDTQYF
TRBV29-1	NA	TRBJ1-2	few	CSAPLGYGYTF
TRBV6-2/TRBV6-3	TRBD2	TRBJ2-5	NA	CASSSDSGENQETQYF
TRBV15	TRBD1	TRBJ2-7	NA	CATSRDRGQGYEQYF
TRBV7-9	TRBD2	TRBJ2-5	few	CASSFTLAGEETQYF
TRBV19	NA	TRBJ2-1	NA	CASSTSGVYPDNEQFF
TRBV13	TRBD2	TRBJ2-3	few	CASSSRLAGVTDTQYF
TRBV9	TRBD2	TRBJ2-5	few	CASSEGLVLQPQETQYF
TRBV27	TRBD1	TRBJ1-5	many	CASSEQGPVNQPQHF
TRBV12-3/TRBV12-4	NA	TRBJ2-4	NA	CASSFLLTELAKNIQYF
TRBV28	NA	TRBJ2-5	NA	CASSLLANQETQYF
TRBV6-5	TRBD1	TRBJ2-2	many	CASSYPTGVPGELFF
TRBV5-6	TRBD1	TRBJ2-7	few	CASSFTGTEYEQYF
TRBV7-9	NA	TRBJ2-7	many	CASSPTTPSYEQYF
TRBV24-1	TRBD1	TRBJ1-2	NA	CATSDLRQGRVYGYTF
TRBV7-2	NA	TRBJ1-2	NA	CASSPRVWGESYGYTF
TRBV7-9	NA	TRBJ1-5	few	CASSDGRAHPQPQHF
TRBV7-9	NA	TRBJ1-2	few	CASSLRQDYGYTF
TRBV5-6	TRBD1	TRBJ1-5	NA	CASSPWTGGQPQHF
TRBV19	NA	TRBJ2-7	NA	CASSWGAGEQYF
TRBV19	NA	TRBJ2-1	few	CASSINSDPYNEQFF
TRBV20-1	NA	TRBJ1-1	many	CSARDPDSLHGFGSDTEAFF
TRBV10-2	NA	TRBJ1-1	NA	CASTLGGAYTEAFF
TRBV6-5	TRBD1	TRBJ1-5	NA	CASSRWGQGADQPQHF
TRBV7-9	TRBD2	TRBJ2-3	few	CASSLAGAGIDTQYF
TRBV11-2	NA	TRBJ1-1	NA	CASSLAFGVGNTEAFF
TRBV7-9	NA	TRBJ2-2	NA	CASSLVPWNTGELVF
TRBV27	NA	TRBJ2-7	many	CASHGRGPYEQYF
TRBV5-6	TRBD2	TRBJ2-7	NA	CASSTDTLAGRVYEQYF
TRBV28	NA	TRBJ1-1	many	CASSLSMAWGRNTEAFF
TRBV4-3	NA	TRBJ2-7	many	CASSQDVGPSYEQYF
TRBV6-2/TRBV6-3	NA	TRBJ2-7	NA	CASSYRYSVYEQYF
TRBV28	NA	TRBJ2-5	many	CASRPSRGQETQYF
TRBV2	NA	TRBJ1-4	NA	CASSSPPGDMNGKLFF